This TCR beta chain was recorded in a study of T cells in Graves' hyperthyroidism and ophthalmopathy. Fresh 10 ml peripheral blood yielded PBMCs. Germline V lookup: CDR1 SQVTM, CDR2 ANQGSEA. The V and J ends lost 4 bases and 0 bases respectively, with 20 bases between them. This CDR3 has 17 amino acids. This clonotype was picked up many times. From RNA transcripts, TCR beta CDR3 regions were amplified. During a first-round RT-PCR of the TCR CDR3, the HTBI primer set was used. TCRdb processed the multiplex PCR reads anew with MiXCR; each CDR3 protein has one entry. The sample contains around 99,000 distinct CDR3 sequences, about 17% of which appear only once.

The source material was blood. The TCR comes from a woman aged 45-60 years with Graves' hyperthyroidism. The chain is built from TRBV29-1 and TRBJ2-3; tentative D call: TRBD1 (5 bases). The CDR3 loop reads CSVVGIDGRASTDTQYF. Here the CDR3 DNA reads TGCAGCGTTGTAGGGATAGACGGCAGGGCTAGCACAGATACGCAGTATTTT.